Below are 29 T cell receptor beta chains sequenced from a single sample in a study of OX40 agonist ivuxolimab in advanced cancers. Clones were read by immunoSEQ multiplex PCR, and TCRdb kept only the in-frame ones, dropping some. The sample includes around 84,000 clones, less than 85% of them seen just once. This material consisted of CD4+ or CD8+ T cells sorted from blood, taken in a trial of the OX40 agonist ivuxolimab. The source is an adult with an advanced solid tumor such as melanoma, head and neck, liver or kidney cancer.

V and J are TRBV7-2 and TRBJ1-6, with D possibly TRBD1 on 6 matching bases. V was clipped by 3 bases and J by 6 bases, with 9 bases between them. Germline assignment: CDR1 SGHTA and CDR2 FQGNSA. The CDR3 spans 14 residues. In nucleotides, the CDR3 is TGTGCCAGCAGCTTCGGGACACCTAATTCACCCCTCCACTTT. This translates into CASSFGTPNSPLHF.

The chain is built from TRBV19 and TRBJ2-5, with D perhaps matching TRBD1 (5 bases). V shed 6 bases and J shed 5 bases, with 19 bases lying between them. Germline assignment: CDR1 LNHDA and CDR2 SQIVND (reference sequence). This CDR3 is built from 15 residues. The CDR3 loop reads CASRRSRRVGETQYF. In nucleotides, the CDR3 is TGTGCCAGTAGGAGAAGCCGCAGGGTCGGGGAGACCCAGTACTTC.

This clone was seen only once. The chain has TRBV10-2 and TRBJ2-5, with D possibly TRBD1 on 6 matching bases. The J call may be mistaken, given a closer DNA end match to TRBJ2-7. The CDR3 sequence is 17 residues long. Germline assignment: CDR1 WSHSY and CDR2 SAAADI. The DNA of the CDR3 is TGCGCCAGCAGTGAGTCTGTACTTAACAGGGTTTCCTACGAGCAGTACTTC. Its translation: CASSESVLNRVSYEQYF.

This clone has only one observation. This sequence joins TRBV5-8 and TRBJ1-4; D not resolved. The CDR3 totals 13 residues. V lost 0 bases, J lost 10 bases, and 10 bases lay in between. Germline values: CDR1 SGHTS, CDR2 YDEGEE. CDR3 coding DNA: TGTGCCAGCAGCTTGGTGGTGGGAGGAAAACTGTTTTTT. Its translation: CASSLVVGGKLFF.

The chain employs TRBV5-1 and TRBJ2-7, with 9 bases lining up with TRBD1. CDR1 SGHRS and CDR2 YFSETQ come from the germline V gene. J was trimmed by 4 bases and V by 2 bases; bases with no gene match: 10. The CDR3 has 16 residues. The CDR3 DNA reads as TGCGCCAGCAGCTTAACAACGGGACAGGGTAGATACGAGCAGTACTTC. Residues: CASSLTTGQGRYEQYF.

The CDR3 here is CASSSFELGGAFF. CDR3 nucleotide sequence: TGTGCCAGCAGTTCCTTCGAGCTTGGGGGGGCTTTCTTT. The chain recombines TRBV27 with TRBJ1-1; possible D gene TRBD1, 5 bases. Germline values: CDR1 MNHEY, CDR2 SMNVEV (reference sequence). This CDR3 has 13 amino acids. The V end was cut by 4 bases, the J end by 11 bases, with 17 bases between.

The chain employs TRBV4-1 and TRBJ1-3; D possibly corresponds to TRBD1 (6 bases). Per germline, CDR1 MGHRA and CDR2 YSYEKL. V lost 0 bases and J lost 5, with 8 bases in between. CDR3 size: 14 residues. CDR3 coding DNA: TGCGCCAGCAGCCAAGAGGACAGTCGAAACACCATATATTTT. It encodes CASSQEDSRNTIYF.

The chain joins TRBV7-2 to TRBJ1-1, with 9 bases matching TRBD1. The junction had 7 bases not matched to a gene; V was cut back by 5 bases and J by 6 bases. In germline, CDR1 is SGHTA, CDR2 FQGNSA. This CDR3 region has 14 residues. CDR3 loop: CASSIGTGYAEAFF. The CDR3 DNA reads TGTGCCAGCAGCATCGGGACAGGGTACGCTGAAGCTTTCTTT. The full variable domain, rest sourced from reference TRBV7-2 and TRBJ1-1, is GAGVSQSPSNKVTEKGKDVELRCDPISGHTALYWYRQSLGQGLEFLIYFQGNSAPDKSGLPSDRFSAERTGGSVSTLTIQRTQQEDSAVYLCASSIGTGYAEAFFGQGTRLTVV.

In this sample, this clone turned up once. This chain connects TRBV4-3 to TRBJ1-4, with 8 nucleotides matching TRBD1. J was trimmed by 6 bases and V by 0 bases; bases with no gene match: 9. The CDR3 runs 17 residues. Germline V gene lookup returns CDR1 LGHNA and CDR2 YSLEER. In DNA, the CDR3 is TGCGCCAGCAGCCAAGACCCCGGACAGGGCGGGGATGAAAAACTGTTTTTT. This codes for CASSQDPGQGGDEKLFF.

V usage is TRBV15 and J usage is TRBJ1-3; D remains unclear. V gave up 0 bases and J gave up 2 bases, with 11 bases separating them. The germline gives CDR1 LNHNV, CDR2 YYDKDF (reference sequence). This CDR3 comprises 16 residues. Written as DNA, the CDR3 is TGTGCCACCAGCAGAGACGGCCTACCCCCTGGAAACACCATATATTTT. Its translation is CATSRDGLPPGNTIYF.

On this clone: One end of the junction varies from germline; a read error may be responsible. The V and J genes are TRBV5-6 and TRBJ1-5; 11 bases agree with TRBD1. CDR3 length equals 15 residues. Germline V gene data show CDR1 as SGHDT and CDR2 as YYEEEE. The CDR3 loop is CASSFWTGGNQPQHF. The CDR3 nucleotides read TGTGCCAGCAGCTTTTGGACAGGGGGCAACCAGCCCCAGCATTTT. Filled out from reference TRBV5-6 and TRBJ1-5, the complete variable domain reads DAGVTQSPTHLIKTRGQQVTLRCSPKSGHDTVSWYQQALGQGPQFIFQYYEEEERQRGNFPDRFSGHQFPNYSSELNVNALLLGDSALYLCASSFWTGGNQPQHFGDGTRLSIL.

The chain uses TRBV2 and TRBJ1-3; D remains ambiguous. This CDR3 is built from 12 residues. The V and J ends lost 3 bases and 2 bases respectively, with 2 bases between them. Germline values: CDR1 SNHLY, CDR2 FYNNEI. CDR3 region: CASSEAGNTIYF. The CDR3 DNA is TGTGCCAGCAGTGAGGCTGGAAACACCATATATTTT.

The CDR3 loop is CASSDRGIGETQYF. Here the CDR3 DNA reads TGTGCCAGCAGTGACAGGGGTATTGGAGAGACCCAGTACTTC. This chain joins TRBV6-1 and TRBJ2-5, with D perhaps matching TRBD1 (6 bases). In germline, CDR1 is MNHNS, CDR2 SASEGT. Trimming left V 3 bases short and J 4 bases short, with 12 bases between. The CDR3 loop spans 14 amino acids.

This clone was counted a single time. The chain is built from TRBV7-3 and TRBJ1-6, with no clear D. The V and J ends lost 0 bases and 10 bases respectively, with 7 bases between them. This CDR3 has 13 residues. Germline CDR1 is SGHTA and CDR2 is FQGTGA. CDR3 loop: CASSLTISSPLHF. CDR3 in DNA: TGTGCCAGCAGCTTAACAATAAGCTCACCCCTCCACTTT.

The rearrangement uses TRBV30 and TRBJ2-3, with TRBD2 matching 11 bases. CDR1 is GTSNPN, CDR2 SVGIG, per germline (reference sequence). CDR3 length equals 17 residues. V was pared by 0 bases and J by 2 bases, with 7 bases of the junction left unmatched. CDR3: CAWSVASGGSFTDTQYF. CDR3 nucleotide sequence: TGTGCCTGGAGTGTTGCTAGCGGGGGGAGTTTCACAGATACGCAGTATTTT.

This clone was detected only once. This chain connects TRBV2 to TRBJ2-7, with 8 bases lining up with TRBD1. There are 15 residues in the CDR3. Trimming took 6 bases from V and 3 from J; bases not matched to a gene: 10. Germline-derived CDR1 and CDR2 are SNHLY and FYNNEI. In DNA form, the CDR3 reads TGTGCCAGCAGAGCCGGACAGGGTATATTCTACGAGCAGTACTTC. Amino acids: CASRAGQGIFYEQYF.

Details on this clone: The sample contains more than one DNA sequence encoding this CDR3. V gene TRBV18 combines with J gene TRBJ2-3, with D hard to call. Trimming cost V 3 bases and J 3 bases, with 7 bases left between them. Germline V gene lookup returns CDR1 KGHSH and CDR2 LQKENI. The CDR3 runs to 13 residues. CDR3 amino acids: CASSPPGTDTQYF. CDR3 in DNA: TGTGCCAGCTCACCGCCCGGGACAGATACGCAGTATTTT.

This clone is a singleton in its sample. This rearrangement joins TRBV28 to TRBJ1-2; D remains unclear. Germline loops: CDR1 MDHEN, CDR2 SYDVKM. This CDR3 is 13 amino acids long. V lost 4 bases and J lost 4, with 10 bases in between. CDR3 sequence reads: CASSYKAAYGYTF. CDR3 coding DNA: TGTGCCAGCAGTTATAAGGCAGCCTATGGCTACACCTTC.

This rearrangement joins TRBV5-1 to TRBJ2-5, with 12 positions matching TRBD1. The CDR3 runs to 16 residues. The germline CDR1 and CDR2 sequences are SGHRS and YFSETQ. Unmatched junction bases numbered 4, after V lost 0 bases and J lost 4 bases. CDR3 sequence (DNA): TGCGCCAGCAGCTTGGTGGGACAGGGGGCCGGAGAGACCCAGTACTTC. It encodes CASSLVGQGAGETQYF.

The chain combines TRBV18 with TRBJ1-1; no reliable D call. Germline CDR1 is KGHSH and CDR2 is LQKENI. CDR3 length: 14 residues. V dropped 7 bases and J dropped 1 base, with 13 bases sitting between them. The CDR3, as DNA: TGTGCCAGCTTCACCAACATCCAGAACACTGAAGCTTTCTTT. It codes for CASFTNIQNTEAFF.

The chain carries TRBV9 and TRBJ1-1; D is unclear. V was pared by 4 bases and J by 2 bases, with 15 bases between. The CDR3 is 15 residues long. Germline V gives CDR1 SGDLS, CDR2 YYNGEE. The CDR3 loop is CASSPTPDGNTEAFF. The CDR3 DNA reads TGTGCCAGCAGCCCCACGCCAGACGGTAACACTGAAGCTTTCTTT.

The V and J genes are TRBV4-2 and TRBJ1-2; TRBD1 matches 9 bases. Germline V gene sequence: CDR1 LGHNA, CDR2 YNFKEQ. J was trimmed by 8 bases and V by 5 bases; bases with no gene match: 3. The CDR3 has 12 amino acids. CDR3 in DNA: TGTGCCAGCAGCTTGGACAGGGGAGGCTACACCTTC. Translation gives CASSLDRGGYTF.

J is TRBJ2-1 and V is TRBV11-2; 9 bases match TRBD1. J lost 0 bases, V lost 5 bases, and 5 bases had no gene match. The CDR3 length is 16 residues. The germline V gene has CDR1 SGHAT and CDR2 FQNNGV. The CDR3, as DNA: TGTGCCAGCAGCCGACCGGGACAGGGCTCCTACAATGAGCAGTTCTTC. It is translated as CASSRPGQGSYNEQFF.

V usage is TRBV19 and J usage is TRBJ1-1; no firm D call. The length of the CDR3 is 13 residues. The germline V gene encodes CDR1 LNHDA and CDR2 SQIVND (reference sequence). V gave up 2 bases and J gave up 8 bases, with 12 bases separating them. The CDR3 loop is CASSIMVRQEAFF. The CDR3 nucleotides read TGTGCCAGTAGTATAATGGTTCGTCAGGAAGCTTTCTTT.

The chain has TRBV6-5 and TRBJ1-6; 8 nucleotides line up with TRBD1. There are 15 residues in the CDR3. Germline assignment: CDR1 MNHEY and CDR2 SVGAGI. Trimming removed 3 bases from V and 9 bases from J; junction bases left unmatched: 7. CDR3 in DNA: TGTGCCAGCAGTTATGGGACAGGCCGCCGTTCACCCCTCCACTTT. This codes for CASSYGTGRRSPLHF.

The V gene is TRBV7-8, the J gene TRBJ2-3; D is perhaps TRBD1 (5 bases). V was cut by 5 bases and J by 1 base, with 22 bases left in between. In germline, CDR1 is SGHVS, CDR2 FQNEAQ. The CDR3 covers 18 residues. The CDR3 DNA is TGTGCCAGCAGCCTAGGGGTCCAGCCTTCAGTGGGCACAGATACGCAGTATTTT. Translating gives CASSLGVQPSVGTDTQYF.

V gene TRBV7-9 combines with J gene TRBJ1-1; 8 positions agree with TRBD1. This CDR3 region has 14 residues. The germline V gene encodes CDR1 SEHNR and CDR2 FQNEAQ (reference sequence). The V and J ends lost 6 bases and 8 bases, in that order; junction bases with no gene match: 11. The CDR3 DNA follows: TGTGCCAGCAGTCTTTCTCACCGACAGGGGGAAGCTTTCTTT. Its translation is CASSLSHRQGEAFF. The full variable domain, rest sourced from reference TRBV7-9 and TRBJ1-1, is DTGVSQNPRHKITKRGQNVTFRCDPISEHNRLYWYRQTLGQGPEFLTYFQNEAQLEKSRLLSDRFSAERPKGSFSTLEIQRTEQGDSAMYLCASSLSHRQGEAFFGQGTRLTVV.

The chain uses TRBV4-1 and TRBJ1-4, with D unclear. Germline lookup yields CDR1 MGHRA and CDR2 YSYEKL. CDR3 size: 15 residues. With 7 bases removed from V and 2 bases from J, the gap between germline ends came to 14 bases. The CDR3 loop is CASKDPQSTNEKLFF. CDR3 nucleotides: TGCGCCAGCAAAGATCCACAGAGCACTAATGAAAAACTGTTTTTT.

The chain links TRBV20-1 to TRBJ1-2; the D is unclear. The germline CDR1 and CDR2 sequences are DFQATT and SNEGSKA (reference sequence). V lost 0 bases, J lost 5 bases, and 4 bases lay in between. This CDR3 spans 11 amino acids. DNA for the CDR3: TGCAGTGCTAGAGAGGGGTATGGCTACACCTTC. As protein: CSAREGYGYTF.